This T cell receptor beta chain originates from a study of beta chain features in type 1 diabetes. Study observations and caveats: It was possible that PCR favored shorter templates, equally so in patients and controls. Fewer junction insertions and more nucleotide deletions appeared in type 1 diabetes patients.

About this clone: Antigen unknown. The identical CDR3 is also encoded by other nucleotide sequences in the sample.

Per donor, one heparinised blood draw averaged around 0.12 L. CDR1 is SGHNT and CDR2 is YYREEE in the germline V gene (reference sequence). Trimming removed 4 bases from V and 2 bases from J, with 9 bases in between. The CDR3 is 13 amino acids. The whole isolated RNA underwent reverse transcription, so sequencing captured expressed TCRB transcripts. Measured with immunoSEQ multiplex PCR; TCRdb has only the in-frame clones, and not every one. The sample lists 240,000 or so clones, under 70% seen once, with almost 0.055% in the top ten. Sequencing was done on a sample of naive CD4+ T cells from blood. The chain carries TRBV5-4 and TRBJ2-5, with D possibly TRBD1 on 5 matching bases. This TCR came from a man between 25 and 39 years old in good health. The chain's CDR3 is CASSLQGQETQYF. As DNA, the CDR3 is TGTGCCAGCAGCCTGCAGGGACAAGAGACCCAGTACTTC.